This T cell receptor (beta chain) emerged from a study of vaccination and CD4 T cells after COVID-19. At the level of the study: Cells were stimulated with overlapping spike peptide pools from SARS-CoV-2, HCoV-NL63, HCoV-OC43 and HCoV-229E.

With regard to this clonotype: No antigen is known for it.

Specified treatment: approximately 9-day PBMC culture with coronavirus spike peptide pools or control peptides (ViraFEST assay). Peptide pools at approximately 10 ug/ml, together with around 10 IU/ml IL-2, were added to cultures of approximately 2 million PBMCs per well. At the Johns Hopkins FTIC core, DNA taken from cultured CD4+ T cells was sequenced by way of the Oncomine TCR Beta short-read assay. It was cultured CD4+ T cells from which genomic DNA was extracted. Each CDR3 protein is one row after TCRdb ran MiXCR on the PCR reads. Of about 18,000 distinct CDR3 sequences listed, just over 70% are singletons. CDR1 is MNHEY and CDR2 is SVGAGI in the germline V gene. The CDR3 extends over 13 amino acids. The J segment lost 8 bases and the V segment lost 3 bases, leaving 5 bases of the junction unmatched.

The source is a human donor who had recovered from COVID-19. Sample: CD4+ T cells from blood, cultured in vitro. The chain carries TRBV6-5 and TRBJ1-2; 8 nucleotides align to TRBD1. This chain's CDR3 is CASSYQGAGGYTF. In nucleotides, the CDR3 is TGTGCCAGCAGTTATCAGGGGGCAGGAGGCTACACCTTC.